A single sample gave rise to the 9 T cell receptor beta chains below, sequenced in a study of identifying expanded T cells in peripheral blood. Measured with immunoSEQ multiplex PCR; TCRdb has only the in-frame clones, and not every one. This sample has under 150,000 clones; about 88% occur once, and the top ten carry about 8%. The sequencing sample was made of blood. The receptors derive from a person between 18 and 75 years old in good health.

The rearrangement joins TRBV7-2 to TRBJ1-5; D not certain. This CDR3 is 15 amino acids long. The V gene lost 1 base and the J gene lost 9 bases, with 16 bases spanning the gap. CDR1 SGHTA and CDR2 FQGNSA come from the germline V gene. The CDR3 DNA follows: TGTGCCAGCAGCTTAGATGGTCCGCGCGATTGGCCCCAGCATTTT. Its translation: CASSLDGPRDWPQHF.

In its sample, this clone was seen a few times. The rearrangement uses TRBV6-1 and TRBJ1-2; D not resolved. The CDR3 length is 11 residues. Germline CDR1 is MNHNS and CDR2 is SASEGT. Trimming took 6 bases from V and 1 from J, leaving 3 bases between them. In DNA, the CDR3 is TGTGCCAGCAGCGATAACTATGGCTACACCTTC. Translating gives CASSDNYGYTF.

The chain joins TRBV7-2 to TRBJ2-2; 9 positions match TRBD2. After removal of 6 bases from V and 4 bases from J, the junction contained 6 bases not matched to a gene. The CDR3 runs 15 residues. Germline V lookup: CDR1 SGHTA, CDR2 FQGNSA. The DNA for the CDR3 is TGTGCCAGCAGGGTAGCGGGGGCTATCACCGGGGAGCTGTTTTTT. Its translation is CASRVAGAITGELFF.

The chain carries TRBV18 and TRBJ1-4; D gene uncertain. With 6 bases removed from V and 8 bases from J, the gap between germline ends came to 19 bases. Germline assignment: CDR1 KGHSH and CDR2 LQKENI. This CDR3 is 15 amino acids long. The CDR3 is CASSPLADMGEKLFF. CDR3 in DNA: TGTGCCAGCTCTCCTTTAGCGGATATGGGCGAAAAACTGTTTTTT. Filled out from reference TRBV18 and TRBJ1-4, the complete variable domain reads NAGVMQNPRHLVRRRGQEARLRCSPMKGHSHVYWYRQLPEEGLKFMVYLQKENIIDESGMPKERFSAEFPKEGPSILRIQQVVRGDSAAYFCASSPLADMGEKLFFGSGTQLSVL.

Here the CDR3 DNA reads TGTGCCAGCAGTGATCGGGACAGGGGGCTGGATACGCAGTATTTT. Translating gives CASSDRDRGLDTQYF. This chain uses TRBV25-1 with TRBJ2-3, with TRBD1 matching over 12 bases. V lost 3 bases to trimming and J lost 6 bases; unmatched junction nucleotides: 4. Germline assignment: CDR1 MGHDK and CDR2 SYGVNS. There are 15 residues in the CDR3.

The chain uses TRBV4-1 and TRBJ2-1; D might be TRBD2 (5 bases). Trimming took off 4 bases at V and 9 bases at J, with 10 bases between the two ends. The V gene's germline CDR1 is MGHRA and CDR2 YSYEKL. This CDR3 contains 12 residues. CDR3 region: CASSRGLGEQFF. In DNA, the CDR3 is TGCGCCAGCAGCCGAGGACTGGGTGAGCAGTTCTTC.

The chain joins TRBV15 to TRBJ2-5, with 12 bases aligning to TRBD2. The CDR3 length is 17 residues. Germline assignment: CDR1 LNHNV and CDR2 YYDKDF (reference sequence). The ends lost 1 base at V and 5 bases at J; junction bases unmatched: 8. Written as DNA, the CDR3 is TGTGCCACCAGCAGAGGTGCCGAGACTAGCGGGGGTGAGACCCAGTACTTC. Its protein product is CATSRGAETSGGETQYF.

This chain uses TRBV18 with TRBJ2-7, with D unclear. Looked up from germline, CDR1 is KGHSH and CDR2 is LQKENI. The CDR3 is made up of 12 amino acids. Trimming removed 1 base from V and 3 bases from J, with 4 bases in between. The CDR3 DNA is TGTGCCAGCTCACCACAAAACTACGAGCAGTACTTC. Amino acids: CASSPQNYEQYF.

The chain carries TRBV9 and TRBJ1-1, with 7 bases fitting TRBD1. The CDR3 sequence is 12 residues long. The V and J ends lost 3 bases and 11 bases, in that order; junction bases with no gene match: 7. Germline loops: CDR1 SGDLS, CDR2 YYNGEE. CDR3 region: CASSAFQGGAFF. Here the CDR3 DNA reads TGTGCCAGCAGCGCCTTTCAGGGGGGCGCTTTCTTT.